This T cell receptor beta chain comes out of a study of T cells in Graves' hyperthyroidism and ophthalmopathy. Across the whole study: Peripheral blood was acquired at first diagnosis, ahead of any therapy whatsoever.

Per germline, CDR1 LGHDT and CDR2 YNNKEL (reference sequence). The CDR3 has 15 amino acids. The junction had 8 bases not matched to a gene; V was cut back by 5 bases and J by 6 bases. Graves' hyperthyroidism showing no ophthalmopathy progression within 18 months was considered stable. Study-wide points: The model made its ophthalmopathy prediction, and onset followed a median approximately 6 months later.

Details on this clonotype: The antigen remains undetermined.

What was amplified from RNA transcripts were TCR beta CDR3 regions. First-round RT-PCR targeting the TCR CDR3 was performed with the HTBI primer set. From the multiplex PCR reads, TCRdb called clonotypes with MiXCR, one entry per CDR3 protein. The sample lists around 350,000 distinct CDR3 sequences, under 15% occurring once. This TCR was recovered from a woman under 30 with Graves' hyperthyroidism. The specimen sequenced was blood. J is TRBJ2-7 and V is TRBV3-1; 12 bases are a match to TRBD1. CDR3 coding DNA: TGTGCCAGCAGCACTCCGGGACAGGGGGCTTCCGAGCAGTACTTC. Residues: CASSTPGQGASEQYF.